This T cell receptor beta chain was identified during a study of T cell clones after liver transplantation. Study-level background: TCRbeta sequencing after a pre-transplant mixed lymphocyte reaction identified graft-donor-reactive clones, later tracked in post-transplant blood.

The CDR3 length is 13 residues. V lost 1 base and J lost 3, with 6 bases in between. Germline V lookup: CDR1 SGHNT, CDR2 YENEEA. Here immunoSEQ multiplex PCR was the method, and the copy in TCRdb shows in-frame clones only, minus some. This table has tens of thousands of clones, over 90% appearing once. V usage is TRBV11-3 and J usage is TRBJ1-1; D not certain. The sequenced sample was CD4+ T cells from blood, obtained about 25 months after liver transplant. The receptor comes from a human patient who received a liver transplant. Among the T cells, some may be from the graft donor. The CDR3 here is CASSLVRDTEAFF. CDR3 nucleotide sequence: TGTGCCAGCAGCTTAGTGCGGGACACTGAAGCTTTCTTT.